These 4 T cell receptor beta chains originate from one sample sequenced in a study of blood T cell repertoires in COVID-19. Repertoires were generated with immunoSEQ multiplex PCR, while TCRdb's copy carries only in-frame clones and drops some. The data hold under 95,000 clones, with approximately 85% observed a single time. Sample: peripheral blood. All receptors come from a man aged 50 to 60 with COVID-19, enrolled during active disease.

This rearrangement joins TRBV19 to TRBJ1-1, with 7 bases lining up with TRBD1. This CDR3 is 15 amino acids long. Germline lookup yields CDR1 LNHDA and CDR2 SQIVND (reference sequence). J lost 1 base, V lost 3 bases, and 5 bases had no gene match. CDR3 nucleotides: TGTGCCAGTAGTATTCGGACAGGAAAGAACACTGAAGCTTTCTTT. Its translation is CASSIRTGKNTEAFF.

This rearrangement joins TRBV5-1 to TRBJ1-1; 7 positions match TRBD1. The CDR3 runs to 14 residues. Trimming cost V 4 bases and J 1 base; bases outside gene matches: 4. Germline V gives CDR1 SGHRS, CDR2 YFSETQ. The CDR3 region has the DNA TGCGCCAGCAGCCCAGGGACAGCGAACACTGAAGCTTTCTTT. It translates to CASSPGTANTEAFF.

This sequence joins TRBV28 and TRBJ1-3, with 7 nucleotides matching TRBD1. Per germline, CDR1 MDHEN and CDR2 SYDVKM. V lost 8 bases to trimming and J lost 4 bases; unmatched junction nucleotides: 17. This CDR3 is 17 amino acids long. For the CDR3, the DNA is TGTGCCAGCGGGCCGTTAACAGGGGCAGTTCGGGGAAACACCATATATTTT. Protein sequence: CASGPLTGAVRGNTIYF.

The V and J genes are TRBV18 and TRBJ1-5; TRBD1 aligns across 7 bases. The length of the CDR3 is 15 residues. The ends lost 2 bases at V and 4 bases at J; junction bases unmatched: 5. Germline-derived CDR1 and CDR2 are KGHSH and LQKENI. The CDR3 loop reads CASSPAGTDNQPQHF. The DNA of the CDR3 is TGTGCCAGCTCACCAGCCGGGACAGATAATCAGCCCCAGCATTTT.